These 15 T cell receptor beta chains share one sample of origin, sequenced in a study of T cell responses to AZD1222 COVID-19 vaccine. Sequencing was performed with immunoSEQ multiplex PCR; in TCRdb, only in-frame clones are kept and a portion is missing. The sample has under 50,000 clones, 70% to 90% seen once; the top ten hold approximately 5%. Sequencing was performed on peripheral blood, taken 28 days after the second AZD1222 dose. The receptors shown here come from an adult who received the AZD1222 COVID-19 vaccine.

The chain employs TRBV4-1 and TRBJ2-7; either TRBD1 or TRBD2 may supply D (5 bases each). The CDR3 is 14 amino acids. Germline values: CDR1 MGHRA, CDR2 YSYEKL. The V gene lost 0 bases and the J gene lost 3 bases, with 9 bases spanning the gap. DNA of the CDR3: TGCGCCAGCAGCCAAGATGGGGGTAGCTACGAGCAGTACTTC. This sequence encodes CASSQDGGSYEQYF.

V usage is TRBV6-5 and J usage is TRBJ2-7; weak D call: TRBD2 (6 bases). Trimming took 6 bases from V and 7 from J, leaving 13 bases between them. Germline V lookup: CDR1 MNHEY, CDR2 SVGAGI. The CDR3 consists of 12 residues. The CDR3, as DNA: TGTGCCAGCAGGCGGGACTCCGGGGAGCAGTACTTC. It is translated as CASRRDSGEQYF.

The rearrangement links TRBV28 to TRBJ2-3; 8 positions match TRBD2. CDR3 size: 16 residues. J gave up 5 bases and V 4 bases, and 11 bases lay outside the gene matches. Germline V gene sequence: CDR1 MDHEN, CDR2 SYDVKM. CDR3 amino acids: CASSSRLPGRGDTQYF. CDR3 DNA: TGTGCCAGCAGTTCCCGACTACCCGGGAGGGGAGATACGCAGTATTTT.

V is TRBV6-2 or TRBV6-3 and J is TRBJ2-7, with 8 nucleotides matching TRBD2. Germline values: CDR1 MNHEY, CDR2 SVGEGT. This CDR3 contains 14 residues. Trimming cost V 6 bases and J 3 bases; bases outside gene matches: 7. CDR3 sequence: CASSLRSGGYEQYF. The CDR3 nucleotides read TGTGCCAGCAGCCTCCGGAGCGGGGGCTACGAGCAGTACTTC.

The gene calls are TRBV19 and TRBJ1-4; D gene uncertain. Germline CDR1 LNHDA, CDR2 SQIVND (reference sequence). Trimming left V 5 bases short and J 2 bases short, with 9 bases between. The CDR3 has 14 residues. Here the CDR3 reads CASSFQATNEKLFF. The CDR3 bases are TGTGCCAGTAGTTTTCAGGCCACTAATGAAAAACTGTTTTTT.

The CDR3 sequence is CASSPGVAREQETQYF. CDR3 nucleotides: TGTGCCAGCAGCCCTGGAGTGGCTAGAGAACAAGAGACCCAGTACTTC. The chain carries TRBV7-2 and TRBJ2-5; the D is unclear. V lost 5 bases and J 2 bases, leaving 18 bases between the germline ends. Germline V lookup: CDR1 SGHTA, CDR2 FQGNSA. The CDR3 runs 16 residues.

The chain combines TRBV5-6 with TRBJ2-7; either TRBD1 or TRBD2 may supply D (5 bases each). The V end was cut by 0 bases, the J end by 3 bases, with 7 bases between. The CDR3 spans 13 residues. CDR1 is SGHDT and CDR2 is YYEEEE in the germline V gene. CDR3 amino acids: CASSLGGYYEQYF. CDR3 nucleotides: TGTGCCAGCAGCTTGGGGGGGTACTACGAGCAGTACTTC.

The chain couples TRBV11-2 to TRBJ1-1; D is possibly TRBD1 (5 bases). Trimming cost V 3 bases and J 4 bases, with 9 bases left between them. Germline V gene lookup returns CDR1 SGHAT and CDR2 FQNNGV. The CDR3 loop spans 13 amino acids. DNA of the CDR3: TGTGCCAGCAGCTTCGACCAGGGCACTGAAGCTTTCTTT. The encoded protein is CASSFDQGTEAFF.

V gene TRBV3-1 (or the pseudogene TRBV3-2) combines with J gene TRBJ2-5, with no clear D. Trimming pared 4 bases from V and 5 bases from J, leaving 8 bases between. Germline V gene sequence: CDR1 LGHDT, CDR2 YNNKEL (reference sequence). This CDR3 has 12 residues. This CDR3 reads CASSRVRETQYF. The CDR3 DNA follows: TGTGCCAGCAGCCGAGTGAGGGAGACCCAGTACTTC.

This clone has only a few counts. The chain couples TRBV2 to TRBJ1-1, with TRBD1 as a possible D gene (5 bases). The CDR3 has 15 residues. CDR1 is SNHLY, CDR2 FYNNEI, per germline. The germline V and J ends were trimmed by 0 bases and 4 bases, with 12 bases remaining between them. The CDR3 DNA sequence: TGTGCCAGCAGTGAAGCCCGGATCGGGACCACTGAAGCTTTCTTT. Protein sequence: CASSEARIGTTEAFF.

The rearrangement uses TRBV5-1 and TRBJ2-7; tentatively, D is TRBD1 (5 bases). Germline V gene data show CDR1 as SGHRS and CDR2 as YFSETQ. This CDR3 is 13 amino acids long. Deletions cut 6 bases from V and 6 bases from J, with 16 bases between. The CDR3 nucleotides are TGCGCCAGCACCCTCGGACAAGCCGGCGAGCAGTACTTC. Translating it yields CASTLGQAGEQYF. The full variable domain, rest sourced from reference TRBV5-1 and TRBJ2-7, is KAGVTQTPRYLIKTRGQQVTLSCSPISGHRSVSWYQQTPGQGLQFLFEYFSETQRNKGNFPGRFSGRQFSNSRSEMNVSTLELGDSALYLCASTLGQAGEQYFGPGTRLTVT.

CDR3 in amino acids: CSVPPAGGTDTQYF. CDR3 in DNA: TGCAGCGTACCCCCGGCGGGGGGCACAGATACGCAGTATTTT. The chain employs TRBV29-1 and TRBJ2-3; 7 bases line up with TRBD2. Germline V gene sequence: CDR1 SQVTM, CDR2 ANQGSEA. Trimming took 6 bases from V and 1 from J; bases not matched to a gene: 7. CDR3 length: 14 residues.

The chain joins TRBV6-2 or TRBV6-3 to TRBJ1-2, with D possibly being TRBD1 (5 bases). The CDR3 is made up of 13 amino acids. The V end lost 5 bases, the J end lost 4 bases, and 11 bases lay between the germline ends. CDR1 and CDR2 from the germline V gene are MNHEY and SVGEGT. CDR3 amino acids: CASSPGRLYGYTF. CDR3 DNA: TGTGCCAGCAGTCCGGGACGGCTCTATGGCTACACCTTC.

The chain couples TRBV18 to TRBJ1-1, with D unclear. V gave up 3 bases and J gave up 1 base, with 6 bases separating them. The germline gives CDR1 KGHSH, CDR2 LQKENI. The CDR3 covers 13 residues. The CDR3 sequence: CASSPPQNTEAFF. CDR3 sequence (DNA): TGTGCCAGCTCACCGCCCCAGAACACTGAAGCTTTCTTT.

The V and J genes are TRBV7-9 and TRBJ1-2; TRBD1 agrees at 8 bases. Germline V gene sequence: CDR1 SEHNR, CDR2 FQNEAQ (reference sequence). The length of the CDR3 is 16 residues. V shed 0 bases, J shed 6 bases, and the junction held 9 bases outside the gene matches. The CDR3 DNA is TGTGCCAGCAGCTTAGCCGTCTCCAGGGGGCATGATGGCTACACCTTC. It yields the protein CASSLAVSRGHDGYTF.